Each of the 26 T cell receptor beta chains below was sequenced from the same sample in a study of blood T cell repertoires in COVID-19. Here immunoSEQ multiplex PCR was the method, and the copy in TCRdb shows in-frame clones only, minus some. In the table there are 200,000 to 250,000 clones, about nine tenths of which are singletons. Input material: peripheral blood. The receptors were gathered from a man between 60 and 70 years old who had recovered from COVID-19.

This chain joins TRBV11-1 and TRBJ2-5; unclear D gene. The CDR3 covers 11 residues. With 5 bases removed from V and 3 bases from J, the gap between germline ends came to 4 bases. Germline lookup yields CDR1 SGHAT and CDR2 FQDESV (reference sequence). The CDR3 loop is CASSQEETQYF. The CDR3 coding sequence is TGTGCCAGCAGCCAGGAAGAGACCCAGTACTTC.

In DNA form, the CDR3 reads TGTGCCAGCAGCGGGGGGCAGTACAATGAGCAGTTCTTC. It is translated as CASSGGQYNEQFF. The chain has TRBV9 and TRBJ2-1, with a possible D match to TRBD1 (6 bases). The V gene's germline CDR1 is SGDLS and CDR2 YYNGEE. Deletions cut 3 bases from V and 4 bases from J, with 8 bases between. CDR3 length equals 13 residues.

The chain links TRBV25-1 to TRBJ1-2; TRBD1 matches 7 bases. J lost 0 bases, V lost 7 bases, and 11 bases had no gene match. This CDR3 contains 16 residues. The germline CDR1 and CDR2 sequences are MGHDK and SYGVNS. CDR3 coding DNA: TGTGCCAGCACGGGGACGGGACAGAATCCTAACTATGGCTACACCTTC. Its translation is CASTGTGQNPNYGYTF.

A single count supports this clone. J is TRBJ2-7 and V is TRBV6-5, with D perhaps TRBD1 (6 bases). This CDR3 has 14 residues. The V and J ends lost 11 bases and 0 bases respectively, with 17 bases between them. The germline CDR1 and CDR2 sequences are MNHEY and SVGAGI. This CDR3 is CALKGGYNSYEQYF. CDR3 sequence (DNA): TGTGCCCTTAAAGGGGGATACAACTCCTACGAGCAGTACTTC.

V and J are TRBV6-6 and TRBJ1-5, with 8 bases fitting TRBD1. The length of the CDR3 is 15 residues. V gave up 6 bases and J gave up 7 bases; unmatched junction bases: 11. Germline CDR1 and CDR2: MNHNY and SVGAGI (reference sequence). CDR3 amino acids: CASSSGQGRGQPQHF. The CDR3 DNA sequence: TGTGCCAGCAGCTCCGGACAGGGACGAGGGCAGCCCCAGCATTTT.

This clone was counted once. The J gene is TRBJ2-3, the V gene TRBV9, with 7 nucleotides matching TRBD2. CDR3 length: 16 residues. The trim removed 0 bases at V and 2 bases at J, leaving 6 bases unmatched. The germline gives CDR1 SGDLS, CDR2 YYNGEE. CDR3 sequence reads: CASSVGAGDPTDTQYF. CDR3 DNA: TGTGCCAGCAGCGTAGGGGCGGGGGACCCCACAGATACGCAGTATTTT. The variable domain in full, with the rest retrieved from reference TRBV9 and TRBJ2-3, is DSGVTQTPKHLITATGQRVTLRCSPRSGDLSVYWYQQSLDQGLQFLIQYYNGEERAKGNILERFSAQQFPDLHSELNLSSLELGDSALYFCASSVGAGDPTDTQYFGPGTRLTVL.

This clone showed up just a few times. V usage is TRBV3-1 (or the pseudogene TRBV3-2) and J usage is TRBJ2-6; a possible D gene is TRBD1 (6 bases). CDR3 length: 16 residues. The V gene's germline CDR1 is LGHDT and CDR2 YNNKEL (reference sequence). Trimming stripped 2 bases from V and 0 bases from J, with 8 bases between. CDR3 coding DNA: TGTGCCAGCAGCCAAACAGGGATCTCTGGGGCCAACGTCCTGACTTTC. This encodes CASSQTGISGANVLTF.

This clone came up a few times. The same CDR3 arises from other DNA sequences in this sample as well. The V call is TRBV9, the J call TRBJ1-1, with D perhaps matching TRBD1 (5 bases). V was trimmed by 0 bases and J by 1 base, leaving 7 bases between them. CDR3 length equals 14 residues. In germline, CDR1 is SGDLS, CDR2 YYNGEE. CDR3 loop: CASSVEGQNTEAFF. The CDR3 region has the DNA TGTGCCAGCAGCGTAGAGGGGCAGAACACTGAAGCTTTCTTT.

The V and J genes are TRBV5-1 and TRBJ2-3; D may be TRBD2 (6 bases). The CDR3 sequence is 14 residues long. V lost 3 bases to trimming and J lost 2 bases, with 10 bases between them. The V gene's germline CDR1 is SGHRS and CDR2 YFSETQ. Here the CDR3 reads CASSSGLLTDTQYF. The CDR3 coding sequence is TGCGCCAGCAGCTCGGGACTCCTCACAGATACGCAGTATTTT.

The gene calls are TRBV10-3 and TRBJ2-3; 13 bases map to TRBD2. This CDR3 is built from 18 residues. J gave up 0 bases and V 0 bases, and 3 bases lay outside the gene matches. The V gene's germline CDR1 is ENHRY and CDR2 SYGVKD. CDR3 in DNA: TGTGCCATCAGTGAGTCCGCGGGACTAGCGGGGAGCACAGATACGCAGTATTTT. Its translation: CAISESAGLAGSTDTQYF.

The chain uses TRBV7-9 and TRBJ1-4; 12 bases match TRBD1. The CDR3 covers 16 residues. Looked up from germline, CDR1 is SEHNR and CDR2 is FQNEAQ (reference sequence). Germline trimming cut 5 bases from V and 11 bases from J; bases unmatched to any gene: 12. The chain's CDR3 is CASSHGPGQGASKLFF. CDR3 coding DNA: TGTGCCAGCAGCCACGGCCCGGGACAGGGGGCGAGCAAACTGTTTTTT.

The chain joins TRBV28 to TRBJ2-7; tentatively, D is TRBD2 (5 bases). The CDR3 spans 15 residues. Germline V CDR1 and CDR2: MDHEN, SYDVKM. V lost 1 base, J lost 3 bases, and 13 bases lay in between. CDR3 DNA sequence: TGTGCCAGCAGTTTATTCCAAGGAAGCGGCTACGAGCAGTACTTC. Its protein is CASSLFQGSGYEQYF.

The genes are TRBV19 and TRBJ1-1; perhaps TRBD1 as D (6 bases). The V end lost 1 base, the J end lost 4 bases, and 13 bases lay between the germline ends. Germline assignment: CDR1 LNHDA and CDR2 SQIVND (reference sequence). The CDR3 has 15 amino acids. The CDR3, as DNA: TGTGCCAGTAGTATAGGGCCAGGGGAGAGCACTGAAGCTTTCTTT. Amino acids: CASSIGPGESTEAFF.

In this sample, this clone turned up once. The chain employs TRBV7-2 and TRBJ1-1; 10 positions match TRBD1. The J segment lost 0 bases and the V segment lost 4 bases, leaving 11 bases of the junction unmatched. Germline CDR1 and CDR2: SGHTA and FQGNSA. This CDR3 comprises 18 residues. The CDR3 nucleotides read TGTGCCAGCAGCTACAGAGGGCGGACAGGGGGGTTGAACACTGAAGCTTTCTTT. Amino acid sequence: CASSYRGRTGGLNTEAFF.

The chain carries TRBV6-5 and TRBJ2-2, with TRBD1 identical over 10 bases. The germline gives CDR1 MNHEY, CDR2 SVGAGI. V lost 6 bases to trimming and J lost 2 bases; unmatched junction nucleotides: 3. The CDR3 is 15 residues long. The CDR3 region has the DNA TGTGCCAGCAGCGGACAGGGGGGTAACACCGGGGAGCTGTTTTTT. As protein: CASSGQGGNTGELFF.

This rearrangement joins TRBV2 to TRBJ2-2, with a possible D match to TRBD2 (6 bases). The CDR3 is 14 residues long. Germline CDR1 is SNHLY and CDR2 is FYNNEI. Trimming removed 7 bases at V and 1 base at J, with 10 bases between. The CDR3 DNA sequence: TGTGCCAGCATGGCGGGGCAGAACACCGGGGAGCTGTTTTTT. This translates into CASMAGQNTGELFF.

This clone was seen once. J is TRBJ2-3 and V is TRBV7-9; TRBD2 matches at 7 bases. CDR3 length: 13 amino acids. V dropped 4 bases and J dropped 6; count of bases not matched to a gene: 4. In germline, CDR1 is SEHNR, CDR2 FQNEAQ (reference sequence). In DNA, the CDR3 is TGTGCCAGCAGCTGGGGGGAGGGGGATACGCAGTATTTT. It specifies CASSWGEGDTQYF.

Written as DNA, the CDR3 is TGCGCCAGCAGCCAGCCCGGACTAGAGAACTACGAGCAGTACTTC. Translated: CASSQPGLENYEQYF. This chain links TRBV4-1 with TRBJ2-7; the match to TRBD2 covers 7 bases. Losses at the gene ends were 3 bases for V and 3 bases for J; bases not matched to a gene: 8. Germline CDR1 and CDR2: MGHRA and YSYEKL. This CDR3 contains 15 residues.

The chain employs TRBV6-6 and TRBJ2-7, with 7 bases fitting TRBD2. V lost 2 bases and J lost 2; bases outside the gene matches: 6. The germline V gene has CDR1 MNHNY and CDR2 SVGAGI (reference sequence). The CDR3 has 15 amino acids. The CDR3 DNA is TGTGCCAGCAGTTACCCTAGCGGTAACACCTACGAGCAGTACTTC. Translated, it gives CASSYPSGNTYEQYF.

The chain has TRBV15 and TRBJ1-4; D may be TRBD1 (5 bases). The germline V and J ends were trimmed by 0 bases and 5 bases, with 13 bases remaining between them. The germline V gene has CDR1 LNHNV and CDR2 YYDKDF (reference sequence). The CDR3 is 16 residues long. The CDR3 DNA reads TGTGCCACCAGCAGAGATCTAGGCAGGGTGAATGAAAAACTGTTTTTT. Translating it yields CATSRDLGRVNEKLFF.

This chain links TRBV2 with TRBJ1-6; no definite D call. CDR1 SNHLY and CDR2 FYNNEI come from the germline V gene. The CDR3 spans 13 residues. With 8 bases removed from V and 7 bases from J, the gap between germline ends came to 12 bases. The chain's CDR3 is CASLLYGNSPLHF. CDR3 DNA: TGTGCCAGCCTACTATACGGGAATTCACCCCTCCACTTT.

J is TRBJ2-7 and V is TRBV19, with TRBD1 as a possible D gene (6 bases). CDR1 and CDR2 (germline): LNHDA, SQIVND (reference sequence). The CDR3 has 14 residues. V lost 5 bases, J lost 6 bases, and 17 bases lay in between. The CDR3 DNA reads as TGTGCCAGTAGTCATACAGGGCTACCGGGCGAGCAGTACTTC. It codes for CASSHTGLPGEQYF.

About this clone: This sample includes further DNA sequences coding for the same CDR3. The CDR3 region is CASSYGQSYEQYF. CDR3 bases: TGTGCCAGCAGTTACGGCCAGTCCTACGAGCAGTACTTC. This sequence joins TRBV6-5 and TRBJ2-7; no definite D call. The germline CDR1 and CDR2 sequences are MNHEY and SVGAGI. This CDR3 comprises 13 residues. Trimming pared 2 bases from V and 1 base from J, leaving 6 bases between.

The rearrangement joins TRBV30 to TRBJ1-6, with D possibly matching TRBD1 (5 bases). This CDR3 region has 14 residues. Trimming took 0 bases from V and 8 from J, leaving 11 bases between them. In germline, CDR1 is GTSNPN, CDR2 SVGIG (reference sequence). The CDR3 DNA sequence: TGTGCCTGGAGTGTTGCAGGGTCAGATTCACCCCTCCACTTT. It encodes CAWSVAGSDSPLHF.

This chain uses TRBV14 with TRBJ2-3, with TRBD2 identical over 9 bases. Germline V gene data show CDR1 as SGHDN and CDR2 as FVKESK. The CDR3 runs to 16 residues. Losses at the gene ends were 4 bases for V and 2 bases for J; bases not matched to a gene: 7. As DNA, the CDR3 is TGTGCCAGCAGCCTGAGAGGCGGGAGGGTCACAGATACGCAGTATTTT. Protein product: CASSLRGGRVTDTQYF.

V gene TRBV5-3 combines with J gene TRBJ1-4; 9 bases map to TRBD1. TRBV5-3 is identified as an open reading frame with a role that is uncertain. The CDR3 has 16 residues. V trimming: 4 bases; J trimming: 6 bases; junction bases outside the gene matches: 10. CDR3 coding DNA: TGTGCCAGAAGCCGAACCGACAGGGGGAGGTATGAAAAACTGTTTTTT. It yields the protein CARSRTDRGRYEKLFF.